This T cell receptor (beta chain) is drawn from a study of OX40 agonist ivuxolimab in advanced cancers. Study information: Three patients had partial responses: one hepatocellular carcinoma, two cutaneous melanoma.

As regards this clone: Its matching antigen is unknown.

The CDR3 is made up of 15 amino acids. Germline CDR1 SGHDN, CDR2 FVKESK. Between the trimmed V and J ends, which lost 4 bases and 4 bases, there was a span of 14 bases. Study-level results: Determination of antigen specificity was not performed for the expanded peripheral T cells. Patients who responded partially at 0.1-3.0 mg/kg showed clonal expansion ranking among the lowest.

Autoimmune disease history or systemic immunosuppression disqualified patients. Measured with immunoSEQ multiplex PCR; TCRdb has only the in-frame clones, and not every one. The sample lists tens of thousands of clones; around 86% were seen once. V and J are TRBV14 and TRBJ1-3; no definite D call. This TCR was sampled from an adult with an advanced solid tumor such as melanoma, head and neck, liver or kidney cancer. The sample consisted of CD4+ or CD8+ T cells sorted from blood, taken in a trial of the OX40 agonist ivuxolimab. CDR3 residues: CASSRATELGNTIYF. CDR3 nucleotides: TGTGCCAGCAGCCGGGCGACGGAATTGGGAAACACCATATATTTT.